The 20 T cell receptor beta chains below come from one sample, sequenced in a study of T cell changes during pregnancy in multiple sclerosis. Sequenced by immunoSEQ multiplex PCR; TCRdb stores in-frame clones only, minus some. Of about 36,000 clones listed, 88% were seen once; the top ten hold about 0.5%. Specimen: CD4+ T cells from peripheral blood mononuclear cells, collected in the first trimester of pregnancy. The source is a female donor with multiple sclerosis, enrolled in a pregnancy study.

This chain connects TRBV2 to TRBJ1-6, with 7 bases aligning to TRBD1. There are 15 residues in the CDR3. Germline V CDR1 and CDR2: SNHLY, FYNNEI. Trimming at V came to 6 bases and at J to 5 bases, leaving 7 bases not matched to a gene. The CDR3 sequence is CASRPRGTNNSPLHF. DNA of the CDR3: TGTGCCAGCAGGCCCAGGGGGACCAATAATTCACCCCTCCACTTT.

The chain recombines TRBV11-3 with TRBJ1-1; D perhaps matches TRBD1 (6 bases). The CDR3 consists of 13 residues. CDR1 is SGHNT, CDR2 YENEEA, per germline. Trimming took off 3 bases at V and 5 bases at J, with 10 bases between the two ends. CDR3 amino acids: CASSFRGRTEAFF. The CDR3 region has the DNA TGTGCCAGCAGCTTCAGGGGACGGACTGAAGCTTTCTTT. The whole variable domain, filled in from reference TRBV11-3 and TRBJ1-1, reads EAGVVQSPRYKIIEKKQPVAFWCNPISGHNTLYWYLQNLGQGPELLIRYENEEAVDDSQLPKDRFSAERLKGVDSTLKIQPAELGDSAVYLCASSFRGRTEAFFGQGTRLTVV.

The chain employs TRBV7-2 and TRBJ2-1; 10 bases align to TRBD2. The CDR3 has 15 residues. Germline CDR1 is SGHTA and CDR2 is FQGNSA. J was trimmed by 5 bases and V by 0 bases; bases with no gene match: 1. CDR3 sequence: CASSLAGLADNEQFF. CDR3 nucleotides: TGTGCCAGCAGCTTAGCAGGACTAGCGGACAATGAGCAGTTCTTC.

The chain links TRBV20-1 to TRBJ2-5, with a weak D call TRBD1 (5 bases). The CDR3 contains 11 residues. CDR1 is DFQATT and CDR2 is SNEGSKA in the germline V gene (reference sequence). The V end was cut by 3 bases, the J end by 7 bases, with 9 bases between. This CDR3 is CSARGQGTQYF. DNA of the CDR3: TGCAGTGCTAGGGGTCAGGGGACCCAGTACTTC.

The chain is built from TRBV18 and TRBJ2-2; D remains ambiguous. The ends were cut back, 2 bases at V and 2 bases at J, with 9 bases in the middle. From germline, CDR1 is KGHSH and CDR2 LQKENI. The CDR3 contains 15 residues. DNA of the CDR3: TGTGCCAGCTCACCAGATGGGCCTAACACCGGGGAGCTGTTTTTT. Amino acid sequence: CASSPDGPNTGELFF. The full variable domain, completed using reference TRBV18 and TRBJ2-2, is NAGVMQNPRHLVRRRGQEARLRCSPMKGHSHVYWYRQLPEEGLKFMVYLQKENIIDESGMPKERFSAEFPKEGPSILRIQQVVRGDSAAYFCASSPDGPNTGELFFGEGSRLTVL.

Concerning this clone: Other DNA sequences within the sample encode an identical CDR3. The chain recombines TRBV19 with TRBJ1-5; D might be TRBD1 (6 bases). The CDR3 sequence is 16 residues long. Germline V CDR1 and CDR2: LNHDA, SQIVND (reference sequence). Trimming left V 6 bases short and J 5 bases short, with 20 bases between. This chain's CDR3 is CASRASRGSADQPQHF. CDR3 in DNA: TGTGCCAGTAGGGCCTCCAGGGGCTCCGCGGATCAGCCCCAGCATTTT.

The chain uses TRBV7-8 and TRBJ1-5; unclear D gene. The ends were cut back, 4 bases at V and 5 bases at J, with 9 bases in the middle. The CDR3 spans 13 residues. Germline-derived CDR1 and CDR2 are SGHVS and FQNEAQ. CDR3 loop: CASSSKRDQPQHF. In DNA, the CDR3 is TGTGCCAGCAGCTCGAAGCGGGATCAGCCCCAGCATTTT.

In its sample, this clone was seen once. CDR3 residues: CATTGERNQPQHF. CDR3 in DNA: TGTGCCACTACGGGGGAACGGAATCAGCCCCAGCATTTT. This chain joins TRBV10-3 and TRBJ1-5, with D possibly being TRBD1 (5 bases). This CDR3 region has 13 residues. Germline values: CDR1 ENHRY, CDR2 SYGVKD. V dropped 10 bases and J dropped 4 bases, with 14 bases sitting between them.

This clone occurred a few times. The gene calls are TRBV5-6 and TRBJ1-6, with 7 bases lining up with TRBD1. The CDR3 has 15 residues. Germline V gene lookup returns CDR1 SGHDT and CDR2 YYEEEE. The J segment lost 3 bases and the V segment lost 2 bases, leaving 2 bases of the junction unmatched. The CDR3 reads CASSFSGGYNSPLHF. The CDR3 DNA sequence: TGTGCCAGCAGCTTTTCAGGGGGCTATAATTCACCCCTCCACTTT. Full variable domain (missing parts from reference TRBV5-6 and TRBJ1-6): DAGVTQSPTHLIKTRGQQVTLRCSPKSGHDTVSWYQQALGQGPQFIFQYYEEEERQRGNFPDRFSGHQFPNYSSELNVNALLLGDSALYLCASSFSGGYNSPLHFGNGTRLTVT.

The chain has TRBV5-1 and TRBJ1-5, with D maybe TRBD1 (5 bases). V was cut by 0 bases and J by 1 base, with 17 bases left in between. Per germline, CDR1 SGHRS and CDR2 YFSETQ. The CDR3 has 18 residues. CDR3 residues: CASSLGKAGVRSNQPQHF. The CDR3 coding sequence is TGCGCCAGCAGCTTGGGTAAGGCGGGGGTAAGGAGCAATCAGCCCCAGCATTTT.

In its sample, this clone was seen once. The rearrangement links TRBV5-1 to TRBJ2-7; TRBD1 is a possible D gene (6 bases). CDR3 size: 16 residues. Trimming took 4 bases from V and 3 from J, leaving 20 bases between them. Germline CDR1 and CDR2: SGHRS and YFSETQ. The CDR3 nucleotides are TGCGCCAGCAGCATGGACAGTTCCTCGGATATCTACGAGCAGTACTTC. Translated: CASSMDSSSDIYEQYF.

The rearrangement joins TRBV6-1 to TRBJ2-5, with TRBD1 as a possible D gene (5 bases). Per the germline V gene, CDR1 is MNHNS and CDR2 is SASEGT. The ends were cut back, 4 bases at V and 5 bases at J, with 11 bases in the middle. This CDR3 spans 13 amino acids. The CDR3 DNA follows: TGTGCCAGCAGTGCCGGACAATATGAGACCCAGTACTTC. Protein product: CASSAGQYETQYF.

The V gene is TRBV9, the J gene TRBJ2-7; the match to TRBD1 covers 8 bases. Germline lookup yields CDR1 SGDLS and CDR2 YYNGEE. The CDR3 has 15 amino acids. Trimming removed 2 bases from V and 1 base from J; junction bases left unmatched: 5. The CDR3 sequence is CASSVGQGPSYEQYF. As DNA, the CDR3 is TGTGCCAGCAGCGTCGGACAGGGACCTTCCTACGAGCAGTACTTC.

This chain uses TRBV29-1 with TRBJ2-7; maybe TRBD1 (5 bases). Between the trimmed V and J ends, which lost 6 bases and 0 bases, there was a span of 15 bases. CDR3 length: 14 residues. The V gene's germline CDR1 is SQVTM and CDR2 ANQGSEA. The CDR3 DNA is TGCAGCGTACAGACAGACCTCTCCTCCTACGAGCAGTACTTC. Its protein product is CSVQTDLSSYEQYF.

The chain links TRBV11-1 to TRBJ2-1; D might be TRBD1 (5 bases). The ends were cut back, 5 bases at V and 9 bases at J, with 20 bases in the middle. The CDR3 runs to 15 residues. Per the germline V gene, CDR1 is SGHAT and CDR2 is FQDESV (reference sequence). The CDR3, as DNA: TGTGCCAGCAGCCCCAGGGCCCTTGGAAGGGGTGAGCAGTTCTTC. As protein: CASSPRALGRGEQFF.

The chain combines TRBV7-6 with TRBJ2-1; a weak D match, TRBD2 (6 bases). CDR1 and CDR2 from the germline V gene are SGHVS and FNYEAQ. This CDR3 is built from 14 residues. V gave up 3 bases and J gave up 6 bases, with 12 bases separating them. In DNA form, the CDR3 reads TGTGCCAGCAGCTTGACTAGTGTCCCCAATGAGCAGTTCTTC. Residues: CASSLTSVPNEQFF.

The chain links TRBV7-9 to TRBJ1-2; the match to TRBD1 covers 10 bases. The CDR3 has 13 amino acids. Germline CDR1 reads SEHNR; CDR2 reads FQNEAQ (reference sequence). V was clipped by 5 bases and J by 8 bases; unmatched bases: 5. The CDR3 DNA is TGTGCCAGCAGCCCTGGGACAGGGGTCGGCTACACCTTC. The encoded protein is CASSPGTGVGYTF.

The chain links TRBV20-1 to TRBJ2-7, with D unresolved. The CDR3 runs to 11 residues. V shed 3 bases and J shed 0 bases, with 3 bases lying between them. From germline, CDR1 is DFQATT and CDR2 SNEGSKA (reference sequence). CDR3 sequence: CSARSSYEQYF. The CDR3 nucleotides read TGCAGTGCTAGGAGCTCCTACGAGCAGTACTTC.

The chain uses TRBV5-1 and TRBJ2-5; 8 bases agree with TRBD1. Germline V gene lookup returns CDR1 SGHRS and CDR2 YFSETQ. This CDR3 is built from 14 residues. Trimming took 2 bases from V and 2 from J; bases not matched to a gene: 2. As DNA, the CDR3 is TGCGCCAGCAGCTTCACAGGGGGACAAGAGACCCAGTACTTC. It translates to CASSFTGGQETQYF. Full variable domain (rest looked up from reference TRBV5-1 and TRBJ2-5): KAGVTQTPRYLIKTRGQQVTLSCSPISGHRSVSWYQQTPGQGLQFLFEYFSETQRNKGNFPGRFSGRQFSNSRSEMNVSTLELGDSALYLCASSFTGGQETQYFGPGTRLLVL.

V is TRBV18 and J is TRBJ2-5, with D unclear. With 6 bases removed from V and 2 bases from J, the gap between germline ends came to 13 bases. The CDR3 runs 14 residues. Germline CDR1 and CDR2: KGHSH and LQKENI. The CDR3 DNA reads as TGTGCCAGCTCCCCCGCATACTTACAAGAGACCCAGTACTTC. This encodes CASSPAYLQETQYF.